This T cell receptor beta chain was obtained from a study of cytomegalovirus exposure and HLA in healthy donors. The PCR ran on 60 Vbeta and 13 Jbeta primers. Profiling relied on immunoSEQ multiplex PCR, and the TCRdb table lists in-frame clones only, not all of them. The sample comprises about 180,000 clones, around 80% of which are singletons, and 1.3% to 1.5% rests with the top ten. CDR3 size: 14 residues. With 6 bases removed from V and 8 bases from J, the gap between germline ends came to 17 bases. Germline values: CDR1 SNHLY, CDR2 FYNNEI. The receptor's source is a girl aged 5-17 years in good health and CMV-seropositive. The sequenced material came from PBMCs. This chain uses TRBV2 with TRBJ2-1; D perhaps matches TRBD2 (6 bases). CDR3 loop: CASRGTSRSDEQFF. The DNA of the CDR3 is TGTGCCAGCAGGGGGACTTCCCGTAGCGATGAGCAGTTCTTC.